This record looks at one TCR beta chain sequence and its context. Measured with immunoSEQ multiplex PCR; TCRdb has only the in-frame clones, and not every one. The repertoire has more than 90,000 clones, 70% to 90% of them found once; the top ten carry 4.9%. The data stem from a study of radiotherapy plus CTLA-4 blockade in lung cancer. Germline-derived CDR1 and CDR2 are LNHDA and SQIVND (reference sequence). Trimming cost V 6 bases and J 3 bases, with 12 bases left between them. CDR3 size: 14 residues. This rearrangement joins TRBV19 to TRBJ1-5; TRBD1 is a possible D gene (6 bases). Sequences were derived from peripheral blood, sampled from a patient treated with radiotherapy plus ipilimumab. This clonotype originated in a human donor with non-small cell lung cancer that progressed on radiotherapy plus ipilimumab. The CDR3 spells CASRITGYNQPQHF. The CDR3 DNA follows: TGTGCCAGTAGGATCACAGGGTACAATCAGCCCCAGCATTTT.